This T cell receptor (beta chain) was obtained from a study of beta chain features in type 1 diabetes. General study findings and limits: People with Type 1 diabetes carried modestly yet significantly shorter TCRB CDR3s in all four CD4+ subsets.

Comment on this clone: Its cognate antigen is unknown.

The V and J ends lost 7 bases and 0 bases respectively, with 16 bases between them. Germline CDR1 is SQVTM and CDR2 is ANQGSEA. This CDR3 is built from 15 residues. Every isolated RNA sample was fully reverse transcribed, so sequencing captured expressed TCRB transcripts. Sequenced by immunoSEQ multiplex PCR; TCRdb stores in-frame clones only, minus some. This table holds 600,000 to 700,000 clones, approximately 13% found once. The specimen was naive CD4+ T cells from blood. The receptor comes from a man aged 25-45 years with type 1 diabetes. This rearrangement joins TRBV29-1 to TRBJ2-4; no definite D call. CDR3 region: CSAGTGVLAKNIQYF. As DNA, the CDR3 is TGCAGCGCCGGCACTGGGGTCCTAGCCAAAAACATTCAGTACTTC.